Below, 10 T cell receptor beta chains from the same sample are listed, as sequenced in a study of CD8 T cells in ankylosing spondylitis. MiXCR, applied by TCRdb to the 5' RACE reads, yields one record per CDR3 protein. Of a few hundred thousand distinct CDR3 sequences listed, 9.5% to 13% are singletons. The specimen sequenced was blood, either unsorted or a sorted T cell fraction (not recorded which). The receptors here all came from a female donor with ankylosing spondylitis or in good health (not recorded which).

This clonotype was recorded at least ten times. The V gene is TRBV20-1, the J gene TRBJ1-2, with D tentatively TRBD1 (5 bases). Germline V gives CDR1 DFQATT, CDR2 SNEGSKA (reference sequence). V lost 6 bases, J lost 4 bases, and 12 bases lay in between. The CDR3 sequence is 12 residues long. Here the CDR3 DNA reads TGCAGTGCGCAGGGACGGGGCTATGGCTACACCTTC. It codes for CSAQGRGYGYTF.

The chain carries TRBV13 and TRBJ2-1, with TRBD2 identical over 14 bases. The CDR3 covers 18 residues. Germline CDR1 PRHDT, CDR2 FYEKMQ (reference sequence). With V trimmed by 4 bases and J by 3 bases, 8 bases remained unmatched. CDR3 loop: CASSWGLAGEPSYNEQFF. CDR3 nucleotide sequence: TGTGCCAGCAGCTGGGGACTAGCGGGGGAGCCGAGCTACAATGAGCAGTTCTTC.

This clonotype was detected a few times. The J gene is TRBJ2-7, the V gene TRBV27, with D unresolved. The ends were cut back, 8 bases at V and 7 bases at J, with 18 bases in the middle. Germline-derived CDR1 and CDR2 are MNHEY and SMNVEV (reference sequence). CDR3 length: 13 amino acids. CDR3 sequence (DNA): TGTGCCAGCTCCTCGAAGTGGTGGCATGAGCAGTACTTC. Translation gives CASSSKWWHEQYF.

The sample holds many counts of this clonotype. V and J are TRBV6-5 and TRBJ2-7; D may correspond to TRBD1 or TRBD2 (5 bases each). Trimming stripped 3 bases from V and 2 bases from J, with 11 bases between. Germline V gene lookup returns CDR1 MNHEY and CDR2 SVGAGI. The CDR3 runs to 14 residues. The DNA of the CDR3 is TGTGCCAGCAGTTATCTGACAGCGGCCTACGAGCAGTACTTC. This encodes CASSYLTAAYEQYF.

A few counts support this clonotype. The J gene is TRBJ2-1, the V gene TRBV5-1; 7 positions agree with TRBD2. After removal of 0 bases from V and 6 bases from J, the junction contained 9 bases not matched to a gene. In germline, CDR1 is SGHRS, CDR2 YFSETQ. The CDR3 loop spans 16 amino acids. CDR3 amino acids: CASSLGAGVLSNEQFF. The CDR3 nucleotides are TGCGCCAGCAGCTTGGGGGCGGGAGTTCTTTCCAATGAGCAGTTCTTC.

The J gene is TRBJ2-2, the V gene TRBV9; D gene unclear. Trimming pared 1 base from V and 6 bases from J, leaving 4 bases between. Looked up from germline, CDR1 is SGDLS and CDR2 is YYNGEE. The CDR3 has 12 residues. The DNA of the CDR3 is TGTGCCAGCAGCGTAATTGCCGGGGAGCTGTTTTTT. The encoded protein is CASSVIAGELFF.

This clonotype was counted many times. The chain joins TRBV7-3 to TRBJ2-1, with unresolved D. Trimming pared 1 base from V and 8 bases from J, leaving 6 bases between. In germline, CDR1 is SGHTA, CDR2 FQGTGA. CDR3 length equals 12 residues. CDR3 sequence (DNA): TGTGCCAGCAGCTTAAACAGATATGAGCAGTTCTTC. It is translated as CASSLNRYEQFF.

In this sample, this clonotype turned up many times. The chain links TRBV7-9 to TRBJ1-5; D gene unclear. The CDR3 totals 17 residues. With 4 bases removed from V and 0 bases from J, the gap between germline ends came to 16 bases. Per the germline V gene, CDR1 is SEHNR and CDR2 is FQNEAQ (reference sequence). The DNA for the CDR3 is TGTGCCAGCAGCTCTAGCCGGGGTCAAAATAGCAATCAGCCCCAGCATTTT. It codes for CASSSSRGQNSNQPQHF. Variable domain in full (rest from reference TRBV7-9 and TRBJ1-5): DTGVSQNPRHKITKRGQNVTFRCDPISEHNRLYWYRQTLGQGPEFLTYFQNEAQLEKSRLLSDRFSAERPKGSFSTLEIQRTEQGDSAMYLCASSSSRGQNSNQPQHFGDGTRLSIL.

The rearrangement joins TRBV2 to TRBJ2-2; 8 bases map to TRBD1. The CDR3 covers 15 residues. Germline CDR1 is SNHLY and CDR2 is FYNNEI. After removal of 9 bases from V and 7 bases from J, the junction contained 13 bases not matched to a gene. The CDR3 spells CAREDREESIGELFF. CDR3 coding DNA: TGTGCCAGAGAGGACAGGGAGGAATCAATCGGGGAGCTGTTTTTT.

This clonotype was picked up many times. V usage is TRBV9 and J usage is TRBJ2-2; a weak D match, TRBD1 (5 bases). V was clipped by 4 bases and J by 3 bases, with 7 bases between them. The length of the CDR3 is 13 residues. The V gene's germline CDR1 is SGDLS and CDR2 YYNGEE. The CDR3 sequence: CASSKTDTGELFF. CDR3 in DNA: TGTGCCAGCAGCAAGACAGACACCGGGGAGCTGTTTTTT.